This TCR beta chain was identified during a study of cytomegalovirus exposure and HLA in healthy donors. Study-level information: A later analysis reported the same platform for the 100 to 150 validation repertoires and the roughly 630 first-cohort repertoires.

Trimming at V came to 3 bases and at J to 7 bases, leaving 10 bases not matched to a gene. The CDR3 length is 16 residues. Germline assignment: CDR1 SGDLS and CDR2 YYNGEE. Note on this clone: Antigen unknown.

Whole-study results and caveats: Three CMV-associated chains proved CMV antigen-specific in vitro. Some TCR beta chains (roughly 150 of them) were listed as cytomegalovirus-associated.

The study drew the donors from its approximately 120-subject validation cohort, separate from the approximately 690-subject first cohort. Method: immunoSEQ multiplex PCR; TCRdb's copy keeps in-frame clones and lacks some. In the table there are over 250,000 clones, roughly 87% of which are singletons. The sequence was obtained from a woman aged 25 to 45 in good health and CMV-seropositive. The J gene is TRBJ2-4, the V gene TRBV9, with TRBD1 identical over 10 bases. Material for sequencing was PBMCs. The CDR3 bases are TGTGCCAGCAGCGCCGGGACAGGGGAAACGCGGAACATTCAGTACTTC. Translation gives CASSAGTGETRNIQYF.